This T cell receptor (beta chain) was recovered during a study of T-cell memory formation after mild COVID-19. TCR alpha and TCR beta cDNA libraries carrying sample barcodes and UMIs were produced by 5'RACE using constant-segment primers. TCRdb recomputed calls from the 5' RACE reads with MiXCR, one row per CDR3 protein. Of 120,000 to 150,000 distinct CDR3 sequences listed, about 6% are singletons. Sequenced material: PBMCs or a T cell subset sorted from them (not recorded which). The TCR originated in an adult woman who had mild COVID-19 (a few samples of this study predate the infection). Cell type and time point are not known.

CDR3 sequence (DNA): TGTGCCAGCAGTAAGAGTTATGGGTCCTACAATGAGCAGTTCTTC. Translation: CASSKSYGSYNEQFF. V and J are TRBV6-2 or TRBV6-3 and TRBJ2-1; the D is unclear. Germline values: CDR1 MNHEY, CDR2 SVGEGT. The CDR3 runs 15 residues. Trimming stripped 5 bases from V and 1 base from J, with 12 bases between.